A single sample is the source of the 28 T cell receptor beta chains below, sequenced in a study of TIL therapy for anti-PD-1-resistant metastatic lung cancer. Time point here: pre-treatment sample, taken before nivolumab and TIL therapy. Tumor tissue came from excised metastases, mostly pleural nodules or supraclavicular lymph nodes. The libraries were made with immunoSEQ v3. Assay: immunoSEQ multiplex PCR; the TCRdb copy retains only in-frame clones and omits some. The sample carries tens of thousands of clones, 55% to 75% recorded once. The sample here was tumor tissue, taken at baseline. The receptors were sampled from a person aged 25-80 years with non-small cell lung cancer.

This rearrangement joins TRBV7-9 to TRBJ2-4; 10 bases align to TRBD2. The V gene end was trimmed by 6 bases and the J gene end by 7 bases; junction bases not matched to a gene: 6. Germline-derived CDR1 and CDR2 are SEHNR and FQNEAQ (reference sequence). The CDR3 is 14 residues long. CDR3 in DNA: TGTGCCAGCAGTCCTAGCGGGAGAGTGAACATTCAGTACTTC. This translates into CASSPSGRVNIQYF.

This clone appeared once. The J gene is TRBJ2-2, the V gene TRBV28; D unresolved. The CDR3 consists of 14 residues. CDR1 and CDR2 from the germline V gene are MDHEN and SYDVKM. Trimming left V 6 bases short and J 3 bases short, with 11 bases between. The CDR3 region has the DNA TGTGCCAGCAGCTCCATTAGGTACACCGGGGAGCTGTTTTTT. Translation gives CASSSIRYTGELFF.

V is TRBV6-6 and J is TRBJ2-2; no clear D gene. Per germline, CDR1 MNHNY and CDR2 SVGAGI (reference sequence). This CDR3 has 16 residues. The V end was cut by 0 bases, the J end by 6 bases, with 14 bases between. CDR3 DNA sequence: TGTGCCAGCAGTTACTCGAGGACCCCCCTCCCCGGGGAGCTGTTTTTT. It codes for CASSYSRTPLPGELFF.

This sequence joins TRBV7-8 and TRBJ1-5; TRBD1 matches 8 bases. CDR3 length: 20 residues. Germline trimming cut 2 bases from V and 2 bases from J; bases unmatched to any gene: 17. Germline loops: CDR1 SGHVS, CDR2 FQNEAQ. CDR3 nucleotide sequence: TGTGCCAGCAGCTTAAGGACTCGACAGGGGAGGCAGGGTGGCAATCAGCCCCAGCATTTT. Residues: CASSLRTRQGRQGGNQPQHF.

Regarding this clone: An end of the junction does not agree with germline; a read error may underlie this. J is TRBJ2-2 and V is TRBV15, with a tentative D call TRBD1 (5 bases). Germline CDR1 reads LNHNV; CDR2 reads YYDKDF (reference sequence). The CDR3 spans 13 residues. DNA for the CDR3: TGTGCCACCGGCAGGGCGAACACCGGGGAGCTGTTTTTT. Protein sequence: CATGRANTGELFF.

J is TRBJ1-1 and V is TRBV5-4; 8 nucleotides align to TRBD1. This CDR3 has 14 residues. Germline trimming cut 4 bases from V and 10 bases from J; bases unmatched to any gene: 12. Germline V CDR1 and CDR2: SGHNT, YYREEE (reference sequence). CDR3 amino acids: CASSVRTGIPGAFF. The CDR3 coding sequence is TGTGCCAGCAGCGTACGGACAGGGATTCCGGGAGCTTTCTTT. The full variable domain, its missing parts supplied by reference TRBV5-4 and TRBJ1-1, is ETGVTQSPTHLIKTRGQQVTLRCSSQSGHNTVSWYQQALGQGPQFIFQYYREEENGRGNFPPRFSGLQFPNYSSELNVNALELDDSALYLCASSVRTGIPGAFFGQGTRLTVV.

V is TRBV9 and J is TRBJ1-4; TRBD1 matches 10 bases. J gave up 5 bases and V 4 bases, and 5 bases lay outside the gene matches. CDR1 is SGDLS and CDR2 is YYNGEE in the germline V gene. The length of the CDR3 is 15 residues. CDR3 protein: CASSPPTGGNEKLFF. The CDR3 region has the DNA TGTGCCAGCAGCCCCCCGACAGGGGGCAATGAAAAACTGTTTTTT.

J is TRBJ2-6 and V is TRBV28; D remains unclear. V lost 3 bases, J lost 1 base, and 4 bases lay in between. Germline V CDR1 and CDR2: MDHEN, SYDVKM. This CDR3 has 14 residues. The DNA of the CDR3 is TGTGCCAGCAGTTTGAGTTCTGGGGCCAACGTCCTGACTTTC. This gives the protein CASSLSSGANVLTF.

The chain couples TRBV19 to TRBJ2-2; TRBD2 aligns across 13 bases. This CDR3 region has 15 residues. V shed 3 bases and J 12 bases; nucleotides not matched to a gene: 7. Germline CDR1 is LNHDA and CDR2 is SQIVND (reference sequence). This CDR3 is CASSIGLAGAPQLFF. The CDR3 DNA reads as TGTGCCAGTAGTATTGGACTAGCGGGGGCCCCTCAGCTGTTTTTT.

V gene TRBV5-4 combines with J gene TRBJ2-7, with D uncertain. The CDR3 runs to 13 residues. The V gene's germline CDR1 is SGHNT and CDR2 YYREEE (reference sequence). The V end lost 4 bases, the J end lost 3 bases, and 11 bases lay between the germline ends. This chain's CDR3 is CASSLNAGYEQYF. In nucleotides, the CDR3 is TGTGCCAGCAGCCTCAACGCTGGCTACGAGCAGTACTTC.

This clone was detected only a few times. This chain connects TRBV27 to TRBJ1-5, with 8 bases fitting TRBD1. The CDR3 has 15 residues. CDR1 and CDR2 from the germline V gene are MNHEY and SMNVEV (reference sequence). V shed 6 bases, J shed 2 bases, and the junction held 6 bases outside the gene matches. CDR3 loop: CASRLLTGGNQPQHF. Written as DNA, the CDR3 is TGTGCCAGCAGGTTACTGACAGGGGGCAATCAGCCCCAGCATTTT.

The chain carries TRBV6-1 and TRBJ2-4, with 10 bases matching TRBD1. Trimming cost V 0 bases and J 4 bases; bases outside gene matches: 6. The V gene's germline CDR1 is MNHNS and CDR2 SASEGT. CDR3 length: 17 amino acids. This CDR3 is CASSEAPGQGSKNIQYF. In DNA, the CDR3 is TGTGCCAGCAGTGAAGCCCCGGGACAGGGGTCAAAAAACATTCAGTACTTC.

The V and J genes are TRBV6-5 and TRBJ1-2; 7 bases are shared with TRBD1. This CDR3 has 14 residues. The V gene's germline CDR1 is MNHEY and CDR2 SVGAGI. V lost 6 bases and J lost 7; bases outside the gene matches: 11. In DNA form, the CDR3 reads TGTGCCAGCAGACAGGGAGGGGGCGCGGGTGGCTACACCTTC. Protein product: CASRQGGGAGGYTF.

The CDR3 bases are TGTGCCAGCTCCCTGGAAGGGACCGGGGAGCTGTTTTTT. This translates into CASSLEGTGELFF. This chain links TRBV7-8 with TRBJ2-2; D not resolved. The CDR3 loop spans 13 amino acids. V was trimmed by 8 bases and J by 5 bases, leaving 12 bases between them. The germline V gene has CDR1 SGHVS and CDR2 FQNEAQ.

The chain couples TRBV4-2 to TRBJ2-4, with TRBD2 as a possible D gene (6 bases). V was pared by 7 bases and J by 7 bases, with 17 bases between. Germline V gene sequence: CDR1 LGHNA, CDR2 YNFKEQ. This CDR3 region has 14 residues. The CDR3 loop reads CASKRTRGGNIQYF. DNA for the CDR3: TGTGCCAGCAAAAGGACCCGTGGGGGGAACATTCAGTACTTC.

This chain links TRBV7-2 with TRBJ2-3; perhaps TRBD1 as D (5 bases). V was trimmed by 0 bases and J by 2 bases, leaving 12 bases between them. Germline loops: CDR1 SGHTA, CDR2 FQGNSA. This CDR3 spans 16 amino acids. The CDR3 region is CASSLAGRSYTDTQYF. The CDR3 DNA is TGTGCCAGCAGCTTAGCGGGGCGCTCTTACACAGATACGCAGTATTTT. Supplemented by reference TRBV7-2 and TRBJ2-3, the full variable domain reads GAGVSQSPSNKVTEKGKDVELRCDPISGHTALYWYRQSLGQGLEFLIYFQGNSAPDKSGLPSDRFSAERTGGSVSTLTIQRTQQEDSAVYLCASSLAGRSYTDTQYFGPGTRLTVL.

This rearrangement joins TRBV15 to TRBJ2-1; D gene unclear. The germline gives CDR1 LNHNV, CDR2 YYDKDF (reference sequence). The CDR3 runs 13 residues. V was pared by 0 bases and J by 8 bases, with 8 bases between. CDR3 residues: CATSREVPHEQFF. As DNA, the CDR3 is TGTGCCACCAGCAGAGAAGTTCCCCATGAGCAGTTCTTC.

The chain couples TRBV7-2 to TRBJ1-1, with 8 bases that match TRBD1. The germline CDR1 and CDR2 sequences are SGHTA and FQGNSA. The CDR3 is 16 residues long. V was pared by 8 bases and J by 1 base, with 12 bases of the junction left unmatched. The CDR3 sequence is CASSPPGGVRNTEAFF. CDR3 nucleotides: TGTGCCAGCTCACCCCCAGGGGGCGTTAGGAACACTGAAGCTTTCTTT.

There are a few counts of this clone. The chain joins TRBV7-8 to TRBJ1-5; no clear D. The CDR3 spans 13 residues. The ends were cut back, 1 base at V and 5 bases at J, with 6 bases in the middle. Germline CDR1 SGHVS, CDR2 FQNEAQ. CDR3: CASSLGEDQPQHF. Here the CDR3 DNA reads TGTGCCAGCAGCTTAGGGGAGGATCAGCCCCAGCATTTT.

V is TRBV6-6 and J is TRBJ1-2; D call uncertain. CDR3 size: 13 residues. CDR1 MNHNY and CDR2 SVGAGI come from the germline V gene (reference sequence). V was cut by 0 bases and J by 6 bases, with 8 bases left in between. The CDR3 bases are TGTGCCAGCAGTTACTCGAAAGGCGATGGCTACACCTTC. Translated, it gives CASSYSKGDGYTF.

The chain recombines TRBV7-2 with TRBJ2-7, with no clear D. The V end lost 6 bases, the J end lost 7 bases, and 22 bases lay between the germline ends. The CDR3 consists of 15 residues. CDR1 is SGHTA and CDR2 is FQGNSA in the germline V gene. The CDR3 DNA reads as TGTGCCAGCAGGAAACCCGGGCCAGGCCGTGGGGAGCAGTACTTC. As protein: CASRKPGPGRGEQYF.

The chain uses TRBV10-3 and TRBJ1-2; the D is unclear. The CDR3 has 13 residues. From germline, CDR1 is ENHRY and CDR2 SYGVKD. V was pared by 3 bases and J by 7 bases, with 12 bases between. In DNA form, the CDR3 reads TGTGCCATCAGTGAAGTTTCCAGATCTGGCTACACCTTC. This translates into CAISEVSRSGYTF.

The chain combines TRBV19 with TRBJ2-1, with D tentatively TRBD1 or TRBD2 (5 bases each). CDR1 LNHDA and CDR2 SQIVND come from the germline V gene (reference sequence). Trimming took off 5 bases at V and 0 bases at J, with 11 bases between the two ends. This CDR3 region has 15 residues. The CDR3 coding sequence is TGTGCCAGTAGTTCTTCTGGGGGCTCCTACAATGAGCAGTTCTTC. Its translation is CASSSSGGSYNEQFF.

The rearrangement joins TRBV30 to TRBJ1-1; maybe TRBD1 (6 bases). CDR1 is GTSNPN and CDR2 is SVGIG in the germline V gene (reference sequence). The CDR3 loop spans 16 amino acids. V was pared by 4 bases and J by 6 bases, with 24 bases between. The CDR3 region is CAWILTVGGSVAEAFF. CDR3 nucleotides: TGTGCCTGGATCCTAACCGTAGGGGGGAGTGTCGCTGAAGCTTTCTTT.

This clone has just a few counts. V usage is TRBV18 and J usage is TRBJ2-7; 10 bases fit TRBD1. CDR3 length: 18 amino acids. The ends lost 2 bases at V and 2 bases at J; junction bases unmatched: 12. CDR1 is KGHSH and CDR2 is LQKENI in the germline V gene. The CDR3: CASSPTGFGTGDPYEQYF. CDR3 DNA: TGTGCCAGCTCACCAACCGGGTTCGGGACAGGGGACCCCTACGAGCAGTACTTC.

The CDR3 DNA reads TGTGCCAGCTCCCTGGATTACGGAGGGGCCTACGAGCAGTACTTC. This translates into CASSLDYGGAYEQYF. The gene calls are TRBV18 and TRBJ2-7; D is possibly TRBD2 (6 bases). The CDR3 sequence is 15 residues long. V lost 6 bases, J lost 2 bases, and 17 bases lay in between. The germline V gene encodes CDR1 KGHSH and CDR2 LQKENI.

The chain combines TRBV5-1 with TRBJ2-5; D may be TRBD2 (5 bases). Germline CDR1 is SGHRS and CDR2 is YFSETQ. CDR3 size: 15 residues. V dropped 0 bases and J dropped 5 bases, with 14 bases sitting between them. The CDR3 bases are TGCGCCAGCAGCTTGGGAGTGGTGTCGGGGGAGACCCAGTACTTC. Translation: CASSLGVVSGETQYF. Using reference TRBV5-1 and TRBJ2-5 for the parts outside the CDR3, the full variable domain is KAGVTQTPRYLIKTRGQQVTLSCSPISGHRSVSWYQQTPGQGLQFLFEYFSETQRNKGNFPGRFSGRQFSNSRSEMNVSTLELGDSALYLCASSLGVVSGETQYFGPGTRLLVL.

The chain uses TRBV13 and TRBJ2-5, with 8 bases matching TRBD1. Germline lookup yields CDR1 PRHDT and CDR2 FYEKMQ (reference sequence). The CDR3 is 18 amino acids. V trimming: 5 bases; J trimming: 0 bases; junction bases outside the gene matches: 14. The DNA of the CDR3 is TGTGCCAGCAGCCCCCTAGTCGGGGACAGGAGCCACCAAGAGACCCAGTACTTC. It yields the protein CASSPLVGDRSHQETQYF.